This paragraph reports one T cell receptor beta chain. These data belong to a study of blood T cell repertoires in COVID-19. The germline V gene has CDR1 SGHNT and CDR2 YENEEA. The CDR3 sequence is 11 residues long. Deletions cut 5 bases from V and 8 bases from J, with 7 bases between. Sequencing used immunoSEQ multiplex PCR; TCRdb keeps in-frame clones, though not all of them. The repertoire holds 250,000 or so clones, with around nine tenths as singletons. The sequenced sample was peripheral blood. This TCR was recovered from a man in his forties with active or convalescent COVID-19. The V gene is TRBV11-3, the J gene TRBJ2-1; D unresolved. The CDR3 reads CASSPRDEQFF. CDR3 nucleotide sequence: TGTGCCAGCAGCCCCCGGGATGAGCAGTTCTTC.